The clone carrying this T cell receptor beta chain came up many times. With iRepertoire HTBI primers and Arm-PCR of CDR3 regions, TCR beta libraries were built. TCRdb used MiXCR to reprocess the multiplex PCR reads, holding one entry per CDR3 protein. The repertoire holds a few hundred thousand distinct CDR3 sequences, with 12% as singletons. This sample was included in a study of regulatory T cells in long-lasting Graves disease. Germline-derived CDR1 and CDR2 are SGHTA and FQGNSA. This CDR3 is 17 amino acids long. Trimming left V 4 bases short and J 5 bases short, with 23 bases between. Time point indicated: newly diagnosed GD, antithyroid drugs for less than 3 months. PBMC-extracted RNA yielded the TCR library. These data were also reused for a study on T cells in Graves' hyperthyroidism and ophthalmopathy. From that second work: For Graves' hyperthyroidism to be stable, ophthalmopathy could not progress within 18 months.

The sequenced sample was peripheral blood mononuclear cells (PBMCs), obtained at new diagnosis, from a patient treated with antithyroid drugs. The genes are TRBV7-2 and TRBJ2-5, with no clear D. This TCR was recovered from a woman under 30 with Graves disease. CDR3 sequence (DNA): TGTGCCAGCAGCTGGCCCCCGGACGCCTTAGCCGGGGAGACCCAGTACTTC. It is translated as CASSWPPDALAGETQYF.